The clone carrying this TCR beta chain has a count of ten or more. Its antigen is undetermined. The data are from a study of neurological immune-mediated disorders. Preparation of the unsorted libraries drew on 2 million PBMCs stored at -80 C. Trimming shortened V by 0 bases and J by 2 bases, and 8 bases separated the two germline ends. From germline, CDR1 is MNHNY and CDR2 SVGAGI (reference sequence). This CDR3 region has 15 residues. The cDNA was produced through 5'RACE with 10-nucleotide random UMIs. TCRdb reprocessed the 5' RACE reads with MiXCR, giving one entry per CDR3 protein. The sample lists 72,000 or so distinct CDR3 sequences; roughly 15% were seen once. Points from the study as a whole: Sharing of CDR3 amino acid sequences among expanded clones across subjects was absent, suggesting private repertoires in all groups.

This sequence originates from a woman aged 35 to 49 in good health. This sequence joins TRBV6-6 and TRBJ1-3; D ambiguous. The sequenced material came from PBMCs. CDR3: CASSYSGETGNTIYF. As DNA, the CDR3 is TGTGCCAGCAGTTACTCCGGGGAAACTGGAAACACCATATATTTT.